This record looks at one TCR beta chain sequence and its context. Its cognate antigen is unknown. Produced via immunoSEQ multiplex PCR; TCRdb's table is partial and in-frame only. The sample contains about 80,000 clones, around 86% of which appear only once. The source of the sample is a study of OX40 agonist ivuxolimab in advanced cancers. Study-wide results and limits: There were also nonresponders showing low normalized T-cell clonal expansion.

V was trimmed by 0 bases and J by 7 bases, leaving 10 bases between them. Per the germline V gene, CDR1 is SGHRS and CDR2 is YFSETQ. The CDR3 loop spans 13 amino acids. This chain links TRBV5-1 with TRBJ1-1; TRBD1 might be the D (6 bases). This sample comprised CD4+ or CD8+ T cells sorted from blood, obtained in a trial of the OX40 agonist ivuxolimab. The sequence came from an adult with an advanced solid tumor such as melanoma, head and neck, liver or kidney cancer. The CDR3 DNA sequence: TGCGCCAGCAGCTTGGCCAGGGGTGTTGAAGCTTTCTTT. Amino acid sequence: CASSLARGVEAFF.